The clone carrying this TCR beta chain was seen only a few times. The data derive from a study of human T cells and chemical hapten exposure. Germline loops: CDR1 GTSNPN, CDR2 SVGIG (reference sequence). V lost 7 bases and J lost 8; bases outside the gene matches: 11. CDR3 length equals 14 residues. Documented time point: patch test 1, 2 weeks after DPC sensitization. The treatment was: therapeutic diphenylcyclopropenone sensitization with weekly scalp DPC. TCRdb processed the RACE reads anew with MiXCR; each CDR3 protein has one entry. The sample shows over 75,000 distinct CDR3 sequences, roughly 7.1% of them seen only once.

The sequence was collected from a woman aged 25 to 39 with alopecia areata. Some clones in this sample may be carry-over from other donors' samples. The sample in question was whole blood, obtained in connection with sensitization to the hapten diphenylcyclopropenone (DPC). The chain employs TRBV30 and TRBJ2-1, with 10 bases aligning to TRBD2. CDR3 DNA sequence: TGTGCCTACATTCAGCGGGGGGGTGGGGATGAGCAGTTCTTC. Translation: CAYIQRGGGDEQFF.